The rows below give T cell receptor beta chains drawn from one sample of a study of T-cell reconstitution after alpha-beta-depleted transplantation in children. MiXCR was run by TCRdb on the PCR reads, yielding one entry per CDR3 protein. Among about 830,000 distinct CDR3 sequences listed, approximately 15% were seen once. The specimen was PBMCs, mostly from graft donor cells, collected 360 days after TCRalphabeta/CD19-depleted stem cell transplant. These receptor sequences come from a male patient between 5 and 17 years old who had a stem cell transplant for acute lymphoblastic leukemia, so the T cells may come from the graft donor. The CDR3 runs from the conserved cysteine through the conserved F or W.

j_call v_call cdr3_aa
TRBJ2-5 TRBV15 CATSPGKQQETQYF
TRBJ2-3 TRBV6-1 CASTPGLFWYTDTQYF
TRBJ2-1 TRBV2 CASRVIGGNNEQFF
TRBJ2-7 TRBV27 CASSSTDASGSEQYF
TRBJ2-7 TRBV18 CASSRPLMGPITTYEQYF
TRBJ1-1 TRBV5-1 CASANGATEAFF
TRBJ1-1 TRBV10-1 CASSGDWGEAFF
TRBJ2-5 TRBV10-3 CAISESRAAQETQYF
TRBJ2-1 TRBV5-1 CASSLGTSGSPTYNEQFF
TRBJ2-1 TRBV7-9 CASSLLEGGNEQFF
TRBJ2-6 TRBV29-1 CSVEVGMGANVLTF
TRBJ1-5 TRBV7-3 CASSLIGGLEQPQHF
TRBJ2-3 TRBV20-1 CSAPLLPQDRATDTQYF
TRBJ2-5 TRBV12-3/TRBV12-4 CASGFEETQYF
TRBJ2-7 TRBV12-3/TRBV12-4 CASSPGGSSYEQYF
TRBJ2-3 TRBV5-1 CASSLIVLAGGTDTQYF
TRBJ2-7 TRBV7-2 CASSLLETYEQYF